This paragraph reports one T cell receptor (beta chain). The data are from a study of patients and donors after allogeneic stem cell transplantation. Germline assignment: CDR1 MGHRA and CDR2 YSYEKL. The CDR3 covers 14 residues. Between the trimmed V and J ends, which lost 4 bases and 2 bases, there was a span of 9 bases. TCRdb passed the RT-PCR reads through MiXCR, listing each CDR3 protein once. Of roughly 4,500 distinct CDR3 sequences listed, roughly a sixth are singletons. J is TRBJ2-1 and V is TRBV4-1, with TRBD2 as a possible D gene (6 bases). The TCR was taken from a human donor who was either an allogeneic HSCT recipient or a stem cell or donor lymphocyte infusion donor (not recorded which). It is not recorded whose cells these are; they may come from a transplant donor. Sequencing was done on a sample of blood, either unsorted or a sorted T cell fraction (not recorded which). The CDR3: CASSPGLPYNEQFF. CDR3 in DNA: TGCGCCAGCAGCCCGGGACTGCCCTACAATGAGCAGTTCTTC.